This T cell receptor beta chain appears in the sequencing data of a study of blood T cells in healthy people across ages. General study results and limits: Versus aged donors, long-lived donors had higher diversity and more naive CD4+ cells.

This clonotype has ten or more counts. Its cognate antigen is unknown. The CDR3 runs to 13 residues. V was cut by 6 bases and J by 4 bases, with 10 bases left in between. Germline CDR1 reads MNHEY; CDR2 reads SMNVEV (reference sequence). A second PCR, run for about 7 to 11 cycles, used a sample-barcoded 5' primer plus a J-beta primer mix. Using its own MiXCR run on the 5' RACE reads, TCRdb lists one record per CDR3 protein. Of about 510,000 distinct CDR3 sequences in the sample, over 25% are singletons; the top ten hold about 3.9%. This same sample was also part of a study on T cells of mothers and their children.

This chain joins TRBV27 and TRBJ2-1, with a tentative D call TRBD2 (5 bases). The source is a boy between 2 and 10 years old in good health. The sequenced material came from blood. This chain's CDR3 is CASSLTGYNEQFF. The DNA of the CDR3 is TGTGCCAGCAGCTTAACGGGGTACAATGAGCAGTTCTTC.